The clone carrying this T cell receptor beta chain has ten or more counts. What it binds is unknown. These data originate in a study of neurological immune-mediated disorders. Across the study: Of around 35 multiple sclerosis patients, approximately 31 were relapsing-remitting and 3 secondary progressive. The study, taken as a whole, reports: When the repertoires were grouped phylogenetically, those of 18 of the 34 multiple sclerosis patients came together in a single cluster of related CDR3 sequences, which points to a possible repertoire-level signature. The multiple sclerosis repertoire cluster had no clinical or MRI feature associated with it.

Germline CDR1 reads SGDLS; CDR2 reads YYNGEE. The CDR3 spans 13 residues. J was trimmed by 2 bases and V by 7 bases; bases with no gene match: 5. The authors obtained over 170 million TCR-beta sequences from 15-18 subjects per sequencing run. Via MiXCR, TCRdb re-called the 5' RACE reads, giving one row per CDR3 protein. The sample carries 50,000 to 65,000 distinct CDR3 sequences, around 4.8% recorded once. The rearrangement joins TRBV9 to TRBJ1-1; 7 nucleotides match TRBD1. The source is a woman aged 45-65 years with multiple sclerosis. Sample: PBMCs. The CDR3 DNA reads as TGTGCCAGCGGAGACAGGGTTAACACTGAAGCTTTCTTT. Its translation: CASGDRVNTEAFF.